This is a list of T cell receptor beta chains from one sample in a study of T cells in Graves' hyperthyroidism and ophthalmopathy. TCRdb re-analysed the multiplex PCR reads in MiXCR, keeping a single row per CDR3 protein. The sample has 500,000 to 650,000 distinct CDR3 sequences, approximately 14% seen once; the top ten hold more than 11%. Sequenced input: blood. These receptor sequences come from a woman in her forties with Graves' hyperthyroidism. Both conserved end residues are part of each CDR3. Fields, in order: D gene, clone size, J gene, V gene, CDR3 protein, CDR3 DNA. D genes are given only for firm matches. Not every row has a clone size; where given, it reads once, few, many or a size class.

.,many,TRBJ2-5,TRBV10-3,CAISESDVGTQYF,TGTGCCATCAGTGAGTCGGACGTCGGGACCCAGTACTTC
.,.,TRBJ2-3,TRBV6-2/TRBV6-3,CSTVWDITDTQYF,TGTTCCACCGTCTGGGATATCACAGATACGCAGTATTTT
TRBD2,many,TRBJ2-1,TRBV15,CATSRDWLAGGNEQFF,TGTGCCACCAGCAGAGATTGGCTAGCGGGAGGTAATGAGCAGTTCTTC
TRBD2,many,TRBJ2-7,TRBV28,CASSLWASGPSYEQYF,TGTGCCAGCAGTTTATGGGCTAGCGGGCCCTCCTACGAGCAGTACTTC
TRBD2,.,TRBJ2-7,TRBV5-1,CASSFGSGNGEQYF,TGCGCCAGCAGCTTTGGGAGCGGGAATGGGGAGCAGTACTTC
.,once,TRBJ1-4,TRBV25-1,CASRQANEKLFF,TGTGCCAGCAGGCAGGCTAATGAAAAACTGTTTTTT
.,.,TRBJ2-3,TRBV5-1,CARIINRVADTQYF,TGCGCCCGAATTATAAACAGGGTGGCAGATACGCAGTATTTT
TRBD1,many,TRBJ1-1,TRBV28,CASSSGQGWTEAFF,TGTGCCAGCAGTTCGGGACAGGGGTGGACTGAAGCTTTCTTT
TRBD1,many,TRBJ2-7,TRBV28,CASSLSPGTGIGYEQYF,TGTGCCAGCAGTTTATCTCCCGGGACAGGGATCGGTTACGAGCAGTACTTC
.,many,TRBJ1-5,TRBV28,CASLSTGRNQPQHF,TGTGCCAGCCTCTCCACAGGTCGCAATCAGCCCCAGCATTTT
TRBD2,few,TRBJ2-7,TRBV12-3/TRBV12-4,CASSLRGGVYEQYF,TGTGCCAGCAGTTTACGGGGGGGCGTCTACGAGCAGTACTTC
TRBD2,few,TRBJ2-7,TRBV20-1,CSARASGRGRYEQYF,TGCAGTGCTAGGGCTAGCGGGAGGGGGCGGTACGAGCAGTACTTC
TRBD2,.,TRBJ2-2,TRBV7-8,CASSLMLAGGSGELFF,TGTGCCAGCAGCTTAATGCTAGCGGGAGGTTCCGGGGAGCTGTTTTTT
TRBD1,many,TRBJ1-6,TRBV6-1,CASSEAGQGTPLHF,TGTGCCAGCAGTGAAGCAGGACAGGGGACACCCCTCCACTTT
TRBD2,few,TRBJ2-2,TRBV28,CASSPGGATNTGELFF,TGTGCCAGCAGTCCGGGGGGGGCAACGAACACCGGGGAGCTGTTTTTT
TRBD2,few,TRBJ2-1,TRBV12-3/TRBV12-4,CASRLAGVKDEQFF,TGTGCCAGCAGACTAGCGGGAGTGAAGGATGAGCAGTTCTTC
TRBD2,few,TRBJ2-1,TRBV24-1,CATSDRGLAGGIEQFF,TGTGCCACCAGTGACCGCGGACTAGCGGGTGGAATTGAGCAGTTCTTC
TRBD1,many,TRBJ1-1,TRBV2,CASSDWQGVTGSEAFF,TGTGCCAGCAGTGATTGGCAGGGGGTTACGGGGAGTGAAGCTTTCTTT
.,few,TRBJ2-7,TRBV4-1,CASSQLSNRVPYEQYF,TGCGCCAGCAGCCAATTATCCAACCGGGTACCGTACGAGCAGTACTTC
.,many,TRBJ1-4,TRBV7-9,CASSYRRKEATNEKLFF,TGTGCCAGCAGCTATAGACGGAAGGAGGCAACTAATGAAAAACTGTTTTTT
TRBD1,few,TRBJ2-7,TRBV4-1,CASSQVQGVYEQYF,TGCGCCAGCAGCCAAGTACAGGGGGTCTACGAGCAGTACTTC
.,many,TRBJ2-1,TRBV5-1,CASSPEVVQGGNEQFF,TGCGCCAGCAGCCCCGAGGTGGTACAGGGGGGGAATGAGCAGTTCTTC
.,many,TRBJ2-3,TRBV30,CAWSGEGGGTDTQYF,TGTGCCTGGAGTGGTGAGGGCGGCGGCACAGATACGCAGTATTTT
.,many,TRBJ2-5,TRBV2,CASSTGGEGETQYF,TGTGCCAGCAGTACCGGAGGGGAAGGGGAGACCCAGTACTTC
.,.,TRBJ2-4,TRBV28,CASRRNPADIQYF,TGTGCCAGCAGGCGGAACCCGGCTGACATTCAGTACTTC
.,many,TRBJ2-5,TRBV28,CASSFTGLLETQYF,TGTGCCAGCAGTTTTACGGGACTCTTAGAGACCCAGTACTTC
.,few,TRBJ2-1,TRBV29-1,CSTTSQGGYNEQFF,TGCAGCACTACTTCACAGGGAGGCTACAATGAGCAGTTCTTC
TRBD1,many,TRBJ2-7,TRBV5-1,CASSFNPGGNEQYF,TGCGCCAGCAGCTTTAACCCAGGGGGCAACGAGCAGTACTTC
TRBD2,many,TRBJ2-7,TRBV14,CASSPQSGSPHEQYF,TGTGCCAGCAGCCCCCAAAGCGGGAGCCCTCACGAGCAGTACTTC
.,.,TRBJ2-1,TRBV7-9,CASIGGSDAPSSYNEQFF,TGTGCCAGCATAGGGGGATCTGACGCCCCGAGCTCCTACAATGAGCAGTTCTTC
.,.,TRBJ1-2,TRBV6-1,CASNLGPNYGYTF,TGTGCCAGCAATCTCGGACCCAACTATGGCTACACCTTC
.,many,TRBJ1-2,TRBV6-1,CASSEAGPSGYTF,TGTGCCAGCAGTGAAGCAGGTCCCAGCGGCTACACCTTC
TRBD1,many,TRBJ2-7,TRBV9,CASSVAQGSYEQYF,TGTGCCAGCAGCGTCGCACAGGGGTCCTACGAGCAGTACTTC
.,many,TRBJ2-3,TRBV28,CASTLGGSTDTQYF,TGTGCCAGCACCTTGGGGGGTTCGACAGATACGCAGTATTTT
TRBD1,.,TRBJ1-2,TRBV5-4,CASSSSGQGLDYTF,TGTGCCAGCAGCTCTTCCGGACAGGGTTTGGACTACACCTTC
TRBD1,many,TRBJ1-1,TRBV5-1,CASSPLSQGKGTEAFF,TGCGCCAGCAGCCCCCTGTCACAGGGGAAGGGGACTGAAGCTTTCTTT
.,few,TRBJ1-1,TRBV28,CASSLVVSPNTEAFF,TGTGCCAGCAGTTTAGTTGTCAGCCCGAACACTGAAGCTTTCTTT
TRBD1,.,TRBJ1-1,TRBV4-2,CASSRDRGLTEAFF,TGTGCCAGCAGCCGAGACAGGGGGCTGACTGAAGCTTTCTTT
.,many,TRBJ1-1,TRBV19,CASSMKGERTEAFF,TGTGCCAGTAGTATGAAGGGGGAAAGAACTGAAGCTTTCTTT
.,many,TRBJ2-7,TRBV28,CASSPLAGESAYEQYF,TGTGCCAGCAGTCCACTAGCTGGGGAGTCGGCCTACGAGCAGTACTTC
.,few,TRBJ1-5,TRBV6-1,CAIKGGTNQPQHF,TGTGCCATCAAGGGGGGGACAAATCAGCCCCAGCATTTT
.,many,TRBJ2-3,TRBV29-1,CSVDSRTTDTQYF,TGCAGCGTTGATAGCAGGACCACAGATACGCAGTATTTT
TRBD1,many,TRBJ1-1,TRBV20-1,CSARRQGAGTEAFF,TGCAGTGCTAGAAGACAGGGGGCGGGCACTGAAGCTTTCTTT
TRBD1,many,TRBJ1-1,TRBV2,CASSRTGLNTEAFF,TGTGCCAGCAGTAGGACAGGGTTGAACACTGAAGCTTTCTTT
TRBD2,.,TRBJ2-5,TRBV12-3/TRBV12-4,CASSLTSGPKETQYF,TGTGCCAGCAGTCTAACTAGCGGCCCAAAAGAGACCCAGTACTTC
.,few,TRBJ1-4,TRBV19,CASSSGRNYATNEKLFF,TGTGCCAGTAGTTCGGGACGGAACTACGCAACTAATGAAAAACTGTTTTTT
.,many,TRBJ2-1,TRBV5-1,CASSFLGRGYNEQFF,TGCGCCAGCAGCTTTCTAGGCAGGGGCTACAATGAGCAGTTCTTC
.,many,TRBJ1-5,TRBV11-2,CASSPYGNQPQHF,TGTGCCAGCAGCCCTTATGGCAATCAGCCCCAGCATTTT
TRBD1,many,TRBJ1-2,TRBV14,CASSQVGTGYGYTF,TGTGCCAGCAGCCAAGTGGGGACAGGGTATGGCTACACCTTC
.,many,TRBJ2-1,TRBV7-9,CASSFTGTQGNEQFF,TGTGCCAGCAGCTTTACCGGGACCCAGGGCAATGAGCAGTTCTTC
.,.,TRBJ1-5,TRBV9,CASSVGGIGQPQHF,TGTGCCAGCAGCGTAGGGGGGATCGGTCAGCCCCAGCATTTT
TRBD2,many,TRBJ2-7,TRBV28,CASRAAAGGGSYEQYF,TGTGCCAGCAGAGCGGCCGCGGGAGGAGGCTCCTACGAGCAGTACTTC
.,many,TRBJ2-1,TRBV7-9,CASTRNGNEQFF,TGTGCCAGCACCAGAAACGGCAATGAGCAGTTCTTC